The clone carrying this T cell receptor beta chain was counted at least ten times. As yet, its antigen is unknown. The V end lost 0 bases, the J end lost 8 bases, and 15 bases lay between the germline ends. Looked up from germline, CDR1 is SGDLS and CDR2 is YYNGEE. There are 15 residues in the CDR3. The data belong to a study of breast tumors, draining lymph nodes, adjacent tissues. Regarding the study as a whole: Compared with basal-like, luminal-like tumors shared significantly more repertoire with nontumor tissue. Tumor repertoires ranked between lymph nodes and nontumor tissue in diversity, with V and J gene preferences.

Breast cancer patients provided tissue from their axillary draining lymph nodes. TCRdb re-called the multiplex PCR reads with MiXCR, one entry per CDR3 protein. The data hold 150,000 to 200,000 distinct CDR3 sequences, with 25% to 40% observed a single time. This TCR was recovered from a female donor with breast cancer. Some clones in this sample may be carry-over from other donors' samples. This chain uses TRBV9 with TRBJ1-5; D uncertain. The specimen was axillary lymph node tissue. CDR3 protein: CASSVAGEPPEPQHF. The CDR3 DNA follows: TGTGCCAGCAGCGTAGCCGGGGAGCCCCCAGAGCCCCAGCATTTT.